The 5 T cell receptor beta chains reported below all come from one sample, sequenced in a study of identical twins. TCRdb used MiXCR to reprocess the 5' RACE reads, holding one entry per CDR3 protein. This sample has approximately 550,000 distinct CDR3 sequences; 20% to 25% occur once, and the top ten carry around 0.5%. This sample also belongs to another study, concerning yellow fever vaccine responses in identical twins.

Source material: CD4+ T cells sorted from blood. All receptors come from a woman under 30 in good health.

The chain is built from TRBV3-1 and TRBJ2-1; 8 bases map to TRBD2. The CDR3 length is 15 residues. V dropped 4 bases and J dropped 15; count of bases not matched to a gene: 17. CDR1 is LGHDT, CDR2 YNNKEL, per germline (reference sequence). The CDR3 region is CASSPRLGLAGILFF. In DNA form, the CDR3 reads TGTGCCAGCAGCCCAAGATTAGGGCTAGCGGGTATTCTGTTCTTC.

This clonotype has only a few counts. The chain recombines TRBV12-3 or TRBV12-4 with TRBJ1-1; D ambiguous. V lost 6 bases, J lost 0 bases, and 8 bases lay in between. This CDR3 region has 13 residues. The CDR3 DNA follows: TGTGCCAGCAGGGAGGAGATGAACACTGAAGCTTTCTTT. This encodes CASREEMNTEAFF.

The table lists this clonotype with a few counts. J is TRBJ2-2 and V is TRBV12-3 or TRBV12-4, with 8 bases matching TRBD1. The trim removed 7 bases at V and 5 bases at J, leaving 12 bases unmatched. CDR3 length: 16 residues. The CDR3 is CASNYGQGPRTGELFF. As DNA, the CDR3 is TGTGCCAGCAATTATGGACAGGGCCCCAGGACCGGGGAGCTGTTTTTT.

The chain couples TRBV27 to TRBJ2-7; possible D gene TRBD2, 5 bases. Deletions cut 10 bases from V and 7 bases from J, with 20 bases between. The CDR3 is made up of 13 amino acids. The germline CDR1 and CDR2 sequences are MNHEY and SMNVEV (reference sequence). The CDR3 protein is CAKGRVLCGEQYF. CDR3 DNA: TGTGCCAAAGGGCGCGTTTTATGCGGGGAGCAGTACTTC.

The chain couples TRBV25-1 to TRBJ2-3, with a possible D match to TRBD1 (5 bases). The CDR3 loop spans 16 amino acids. Trimming removed 3 bases from V and 4 bases from J, with 17 bases in between. Germline CDR1 is MGHDK and CDR2 is SYGVNS. CDR3 in DNA: TGTGCCAGCAGTGAGCGGACCTTTTGGGGCGCAGATACGCAGTATTTT. Translation gives CASSERTFWGADTQYF.